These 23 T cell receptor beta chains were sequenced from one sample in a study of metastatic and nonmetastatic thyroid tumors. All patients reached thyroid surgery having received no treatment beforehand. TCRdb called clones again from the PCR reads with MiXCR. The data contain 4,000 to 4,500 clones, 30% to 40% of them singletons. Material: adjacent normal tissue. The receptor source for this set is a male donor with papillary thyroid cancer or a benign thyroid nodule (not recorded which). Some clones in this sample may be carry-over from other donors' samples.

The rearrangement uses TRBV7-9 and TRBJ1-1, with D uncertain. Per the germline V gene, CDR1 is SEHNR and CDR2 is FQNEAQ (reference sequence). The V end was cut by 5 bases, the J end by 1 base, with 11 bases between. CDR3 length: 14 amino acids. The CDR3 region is CASSPSFSNTEAFF. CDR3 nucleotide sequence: TGTGCCAGCAGCCCGTCATTTTCGAACACTGAAGCTTTCTTT. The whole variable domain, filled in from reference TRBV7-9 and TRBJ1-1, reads DTGVSQNPRHKITKRGQNVTFRCDPISEHNRLYWYRQTLGQGPEFLTYFQNEAQLEKSRLLSDRFSAERPKGSFSTLEIQRTEQGDSAMYLCASSPSFSNTEAFFGQGTRLTVV.

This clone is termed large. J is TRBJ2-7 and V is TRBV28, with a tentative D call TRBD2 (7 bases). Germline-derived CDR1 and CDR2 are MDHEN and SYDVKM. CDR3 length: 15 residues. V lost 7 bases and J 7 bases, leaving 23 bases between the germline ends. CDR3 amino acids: CASTLGGGGLLEQYF. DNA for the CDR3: TGTGCCAGCACTCTGGGGGGGGGCGGCCTACTGGAGCAGTACTTC.

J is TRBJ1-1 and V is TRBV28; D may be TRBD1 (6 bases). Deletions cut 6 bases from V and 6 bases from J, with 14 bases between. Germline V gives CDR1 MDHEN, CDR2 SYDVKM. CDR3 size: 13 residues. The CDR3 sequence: CASRKGGWSEAFF. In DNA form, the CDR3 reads TGTGCCAGCAGAAAAGGGGGTTGGTCTGAAGCTTTCTTT.

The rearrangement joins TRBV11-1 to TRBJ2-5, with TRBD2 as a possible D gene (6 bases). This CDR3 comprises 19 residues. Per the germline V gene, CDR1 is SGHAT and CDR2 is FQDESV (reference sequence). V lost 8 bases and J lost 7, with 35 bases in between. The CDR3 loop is CASHSTGDGVKTRSWTQYF. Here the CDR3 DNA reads TGTGCCAGCCATTCTACGGGGGATGGTGTTAAAACTCGGTCTTGGACCCAGTACTTC.

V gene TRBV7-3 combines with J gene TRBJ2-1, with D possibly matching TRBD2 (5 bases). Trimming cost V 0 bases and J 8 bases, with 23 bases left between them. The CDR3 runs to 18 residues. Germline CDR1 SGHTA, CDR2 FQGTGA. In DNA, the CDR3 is TGTGCCAGCAGCTTAACAGGTAGCAGCACCGGGGAGCGGCATGAGCAGTTCTTC. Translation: CASSLTGSSTGERHEQFF. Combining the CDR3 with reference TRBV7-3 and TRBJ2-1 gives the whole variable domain GAGVSQTPSNKVTEKGKYVELRCDPISGHTALYWYRQSLGQGPEFLIYFQGTGAADDSGLPNDRFFAVRPEGSVSTLKIQRTERGDSAVYLCASSLTGSSTGERHEQFFGPGTRLTVL.

The CDR3 here is CASSYGTARTDTQYF. The DNA for the CDR3 is TGTGCCAGCAGCTACGGGACAGCCCGCACAGATACGCAGTATTTT. The chain employs TRBV5-4 and TRBJ2-3; 7 nucleotides agree with TRBD1. Germline CDR1 is SGHNT and CDR2 is YYREEE (reference sequence). J gave up 1 base and V 3 bases, and 5 bases lay outside the gene matches. The CDR3 totals 15 residues.

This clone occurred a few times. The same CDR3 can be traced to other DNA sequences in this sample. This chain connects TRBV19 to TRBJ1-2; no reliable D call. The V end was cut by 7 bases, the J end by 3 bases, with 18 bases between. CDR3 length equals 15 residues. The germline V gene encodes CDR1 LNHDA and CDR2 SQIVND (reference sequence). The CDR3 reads CASIPQPGRDYGYTF. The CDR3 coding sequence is TGTGCCAGTATCCCCCAACCAGGACGGGACTATGGCTACACCTTC.

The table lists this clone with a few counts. The CDR3 sequence: CASSFGMDPETQYF. CDR3 bases: TGTGCCAGCAGTTTCGGGATGGACCCAGAGACCCAGTACTTC. This rearrangement joins TRBV6-5 to TRBJ2-5; D is perhaps TRBD2 (5 bases). The CDR3 has 14 amino acids. Germline assignment: CDR1 MNHEY and CDR2 SVGAGI. V shed 4 bases and J shed 4 bases, with 13 bases lying between them.

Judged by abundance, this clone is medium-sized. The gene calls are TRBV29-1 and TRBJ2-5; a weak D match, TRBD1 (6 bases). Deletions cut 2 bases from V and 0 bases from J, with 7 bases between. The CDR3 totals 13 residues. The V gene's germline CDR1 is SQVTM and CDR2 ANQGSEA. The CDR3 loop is CSVERTDQETQYF. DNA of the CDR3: TGCAGCGTTGAACGGACAGACCAAGAGACCCAGTACTTC.

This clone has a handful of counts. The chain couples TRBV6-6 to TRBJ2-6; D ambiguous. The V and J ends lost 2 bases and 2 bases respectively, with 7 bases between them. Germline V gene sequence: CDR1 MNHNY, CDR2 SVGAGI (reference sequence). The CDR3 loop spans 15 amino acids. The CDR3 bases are TGTGCCAGCAGTTACCTTATCGCTGGGGCCAACGTCCTGACTTTC. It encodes CASSYLIAGANVLTF.

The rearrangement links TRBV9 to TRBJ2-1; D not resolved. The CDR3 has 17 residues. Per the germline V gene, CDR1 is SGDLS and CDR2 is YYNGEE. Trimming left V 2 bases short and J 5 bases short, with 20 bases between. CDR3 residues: CASSVSAPPFRDNEQFF. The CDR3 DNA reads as TGTGCCAGCAGCGTGTCGGCGCCCCCCTTCCGGGACAATGAGCAGTTCTTC.

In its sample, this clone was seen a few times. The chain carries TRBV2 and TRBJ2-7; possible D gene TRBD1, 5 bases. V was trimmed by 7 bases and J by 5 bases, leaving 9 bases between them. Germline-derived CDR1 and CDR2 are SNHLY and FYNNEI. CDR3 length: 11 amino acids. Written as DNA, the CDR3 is TGTGCCAGCATCCAGGGTAACGAGCAGTACTTC. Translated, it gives CASIQGNEQYF.

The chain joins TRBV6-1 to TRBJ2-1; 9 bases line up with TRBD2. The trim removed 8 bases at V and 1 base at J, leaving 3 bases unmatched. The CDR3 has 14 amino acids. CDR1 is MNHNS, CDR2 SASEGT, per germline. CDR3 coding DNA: TGTGCCAGCTTAGCGGGAGAGTCCTACAATGAGCAGTTCTTC. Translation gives CASLAGESYNEQFF.

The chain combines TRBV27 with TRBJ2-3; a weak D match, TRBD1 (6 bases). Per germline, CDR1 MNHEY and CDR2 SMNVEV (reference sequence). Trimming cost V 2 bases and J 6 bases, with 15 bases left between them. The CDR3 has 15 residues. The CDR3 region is CASSLTGSREDTQYF. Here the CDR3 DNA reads TGTGCCAGCAGTTTAACAGGGTCGAGAGAGGATACGCAGTATTTT.

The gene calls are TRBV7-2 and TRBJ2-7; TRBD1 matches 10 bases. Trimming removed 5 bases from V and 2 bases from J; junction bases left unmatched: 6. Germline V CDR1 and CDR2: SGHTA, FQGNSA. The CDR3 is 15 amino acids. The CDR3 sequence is CASSLGGTGAYEQYF. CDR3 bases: TGTGCCAGCAGCCTAGGGGGGACAGGGGCCTACGAGCAGTACTTC.

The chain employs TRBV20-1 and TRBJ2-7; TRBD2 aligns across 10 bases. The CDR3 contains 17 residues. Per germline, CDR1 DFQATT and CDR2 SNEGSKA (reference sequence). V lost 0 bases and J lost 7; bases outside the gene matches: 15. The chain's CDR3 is CSARDFLPAGGPGEQYF. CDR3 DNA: TGCAGTGCTAGAGACTTCCTCCCAGCGGGAGGGCCTGGGGAGCAGTACTTC.

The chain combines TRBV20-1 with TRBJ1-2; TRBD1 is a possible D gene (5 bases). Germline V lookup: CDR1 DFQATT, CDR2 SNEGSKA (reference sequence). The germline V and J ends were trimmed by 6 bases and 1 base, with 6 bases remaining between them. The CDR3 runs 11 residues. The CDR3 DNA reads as TGCAGTGCCAGGGATAACTATGGCTACACCTTC. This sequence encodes CSARDNYGYTF.

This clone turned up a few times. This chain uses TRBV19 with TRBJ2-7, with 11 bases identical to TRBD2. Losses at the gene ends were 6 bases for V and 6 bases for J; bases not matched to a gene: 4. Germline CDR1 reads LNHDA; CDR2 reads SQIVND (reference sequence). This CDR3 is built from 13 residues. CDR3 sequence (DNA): TGTGCCAGTAGCTACGGGACTAGCGGCGAGCAGTACTTC. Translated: CASSYGTSGEQYF.

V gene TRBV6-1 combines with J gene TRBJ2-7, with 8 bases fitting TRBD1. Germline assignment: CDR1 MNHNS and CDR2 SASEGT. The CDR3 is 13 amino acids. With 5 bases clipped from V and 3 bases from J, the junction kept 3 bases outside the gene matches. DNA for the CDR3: TGTGCCAGCAGTTCGGGACAGGACTACGAGCAGTACTTC. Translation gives CASSSGQDYEQYF.

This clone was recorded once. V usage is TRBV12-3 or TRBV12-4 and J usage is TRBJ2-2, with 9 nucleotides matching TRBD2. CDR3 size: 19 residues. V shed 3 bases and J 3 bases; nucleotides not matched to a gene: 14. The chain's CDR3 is CASSFVGGRAVYDTGELFF. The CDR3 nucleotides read TGTGCCAGCAGTTTCGTCGGCGGGAGGGCCGTATACGACACCGGGGAGCTGTTTTTT.

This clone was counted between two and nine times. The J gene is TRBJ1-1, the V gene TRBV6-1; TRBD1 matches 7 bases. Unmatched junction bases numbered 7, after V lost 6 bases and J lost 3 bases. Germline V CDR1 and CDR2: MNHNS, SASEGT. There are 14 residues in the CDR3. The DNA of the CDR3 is TGTGCCAGCAGGCGACAGGGTGGATACACTGAAGCTTTCTTT. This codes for CASRRQGGYTEAFF.

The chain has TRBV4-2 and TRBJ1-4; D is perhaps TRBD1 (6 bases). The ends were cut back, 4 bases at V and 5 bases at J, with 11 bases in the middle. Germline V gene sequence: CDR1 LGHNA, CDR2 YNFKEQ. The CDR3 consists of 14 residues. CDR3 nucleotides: TGTGCCAGCAGCCTTGACAGGCTGAATGAAAAACTGTTTTTT. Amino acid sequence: CASSLDRLNEKLFF.

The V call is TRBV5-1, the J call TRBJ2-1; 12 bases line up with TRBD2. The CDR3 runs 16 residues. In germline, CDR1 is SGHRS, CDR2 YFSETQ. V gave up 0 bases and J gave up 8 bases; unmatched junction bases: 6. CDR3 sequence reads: CASSLELAGGKDEQFF. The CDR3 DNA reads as TGCGCCAGCAGCTTGGAACTAGCGGGAGGTAAGGATGAGCAGTTCTTC.